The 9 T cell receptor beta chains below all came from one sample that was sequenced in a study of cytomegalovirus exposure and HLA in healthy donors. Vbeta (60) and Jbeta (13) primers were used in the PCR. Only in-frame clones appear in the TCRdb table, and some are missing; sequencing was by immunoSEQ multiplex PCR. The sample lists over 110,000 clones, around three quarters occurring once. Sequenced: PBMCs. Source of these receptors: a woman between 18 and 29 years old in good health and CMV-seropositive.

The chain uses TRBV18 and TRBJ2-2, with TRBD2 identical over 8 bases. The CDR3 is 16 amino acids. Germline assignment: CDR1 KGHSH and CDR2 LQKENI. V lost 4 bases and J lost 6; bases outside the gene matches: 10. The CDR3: CASSLQRGSVSGELFF. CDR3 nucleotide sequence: TGTGCCAGCTCACTTCAGCGGGGGAGTGTCTCCGGGGAGCTGTTTTTT.

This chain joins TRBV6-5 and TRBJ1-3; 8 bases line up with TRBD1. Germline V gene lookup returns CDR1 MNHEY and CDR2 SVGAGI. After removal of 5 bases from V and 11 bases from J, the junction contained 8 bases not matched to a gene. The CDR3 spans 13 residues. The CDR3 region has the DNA TGTGCCAGCAGTCAGGACAGGGCTCGCTCCATATATTTT. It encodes CASSQDRARSIYF.

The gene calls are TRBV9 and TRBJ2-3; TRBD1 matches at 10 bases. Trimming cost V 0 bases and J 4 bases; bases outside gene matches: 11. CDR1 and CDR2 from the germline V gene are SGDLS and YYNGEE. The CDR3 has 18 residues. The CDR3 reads CASSVDLGIGTGADTQYF. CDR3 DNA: TGTGCCAGCAGCGTAGATCTTGGGATCGGGACAGGGGCAGATACGCAGTATTTT.

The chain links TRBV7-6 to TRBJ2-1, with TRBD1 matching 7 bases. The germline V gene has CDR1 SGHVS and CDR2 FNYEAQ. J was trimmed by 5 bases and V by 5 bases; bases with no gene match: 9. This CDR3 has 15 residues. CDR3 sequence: CASSNQPGQNNEQFF. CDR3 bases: TGTGCCAGCAGCAATCAGCCGGGACAGAACAATGAGCAGTTCTTC.

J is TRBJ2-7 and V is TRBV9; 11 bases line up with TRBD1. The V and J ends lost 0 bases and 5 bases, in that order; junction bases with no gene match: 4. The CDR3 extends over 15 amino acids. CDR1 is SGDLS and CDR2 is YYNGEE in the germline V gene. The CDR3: CASSVEGTGGNEQYF. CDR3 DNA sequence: TGTGCCAGCAGCGTAGAAGGGACAGGGGGAAACGAGCAGTACTTC. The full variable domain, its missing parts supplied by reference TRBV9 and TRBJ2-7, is DSGVTQTPKHLITATGQRVTLRCSPRSGDLSVYWYQQSLDQGLQFLIQYYNGEERAKGNILERFSAQQFPDLHSELNLSSLELGDSALYFCASSVEGTGGNEQYFGPGTRLTVT.

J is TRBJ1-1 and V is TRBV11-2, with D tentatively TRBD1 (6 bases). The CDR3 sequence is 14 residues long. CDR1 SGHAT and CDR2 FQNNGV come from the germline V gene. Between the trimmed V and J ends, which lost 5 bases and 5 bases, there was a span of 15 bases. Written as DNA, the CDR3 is TGTGCCAGCAGCCCGAGGGAGGGGGTTACTGAAGCTTTCTTT. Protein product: CASSPREGVTEAFF. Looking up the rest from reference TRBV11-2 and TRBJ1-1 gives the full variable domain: EAGVAQSPRYKIIEKRQSVAFWCNPISGHATLYWYQQILGQGPKLLIQFQNNGVVDDSQLPKDRFSAERLKGVDSTLKIQPAKLEDSAVYLCASSPREGVTEAFFGQGTRLTVV.

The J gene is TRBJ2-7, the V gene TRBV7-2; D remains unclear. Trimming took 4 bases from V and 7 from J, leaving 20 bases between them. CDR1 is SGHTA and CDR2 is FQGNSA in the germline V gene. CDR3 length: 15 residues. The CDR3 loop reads CASSSQGQLIGEQYF. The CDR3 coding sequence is TGTGCCAGCAGCTCCCAAGGTCAATTAATCGGGGAGCAGTACTTC.

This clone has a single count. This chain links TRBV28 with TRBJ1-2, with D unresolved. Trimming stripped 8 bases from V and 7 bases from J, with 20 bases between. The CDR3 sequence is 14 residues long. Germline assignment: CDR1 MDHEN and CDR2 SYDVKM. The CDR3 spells CASLLGGSFLGYTF. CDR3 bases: TGTGCCAGCCTCCTTGGCGGAAGCTTCCTTGGCTACACCTTC.

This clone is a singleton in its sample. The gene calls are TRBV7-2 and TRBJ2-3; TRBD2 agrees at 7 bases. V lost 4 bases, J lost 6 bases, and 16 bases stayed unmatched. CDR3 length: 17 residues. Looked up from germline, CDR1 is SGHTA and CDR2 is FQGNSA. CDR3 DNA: TGTGCCAGCAGCTCTCCGGTCCGAGCGGGATATTCGGATACGCAGTATTTT. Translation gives CASSSPVRAGYSDTQYF.